The 7 T cell receptor beta chains given below trace back to one sample, sequenced in a study of T cells after yellow fever vaccination. A single record per CDR3 protein comes from TCRdb applying MiXCR to the 5' RACE reads. The sample has 150,000 or so distinct CDR3 sequences, roughly a tenth seen once. The sample consisted of CD8+ T cells sorted from PBMCs, taken 45 days after the yellow fever booster vaccination. Every receptor here comes from a man aged 18 to 35 who received the YFV17D yellow fever vaccine.

This clonotype appeared a few times. The V call is TRBV6-6, the J call TRBJ1-3; TRBD1 matches at 10 bases. V was pared by 8 bases and J by 4 bases, with 8 bases of the junction left unmatched. The CDR3 covers 15 residues. The germline V gene encodes CDR1 MNHNY and CDR2 SVGAGI (reference sequence). The CDR3 is CASGSDRGPGNTIYF. CDR3 nucleotide sequence: TGTGCCAGCGGATCCGACAGGGGGCCGGGAAACACCATATATTTT.

This clonotype showed up just a few times. This chain joins TRBV29-1 and TRBJ2-5; D tentatively fits TRBD1 or TRBD2 (6 bases each). Germline CDR1 SQVTM, CDR2 ANQGSEA. The V end was cut by 7 bases, the J end by 5 bases, with 26 bases between. CDR3 length equals 16 residues. CDR3 DNA: TGCAGCGCCAGAGGGGTGAGGGGGGCCCGTTGGGAGACCCAGTACTTC. Translation gives CSARGVRGARWETQYF.

A few counts support this clonotype. CDR3 sequence: CASAWSNQPQHF. DNA for the CDR3: TGTGCCAGCGCCTGGAGCAATCAGCCCCAGCATTTT. The chain employs TRBV19 and TRBJ1-5; D call uncertain. The V and J ends lost 9 bases and 1 base respectively, with 7 bases between them. This CDR3 has 12 amino acids. Looked up from germline, CDR1 is LNHDA and CDR2 is SQIVND (reference sequence).

This rearrangement joins TRBV12-3 or TRBV12-4 to TRBJ2-4; D ambiguous. The CDR3 runs to 17 residues. V gave up 5 bases and J gave up 2 bases, with 19 bases separating them. The CDR3 DNA reads as TGTGCCAGCAGTCCAATGGTTCCCGATTTGACCAAAAACATTCAGTACTTC. Translating gives CASSPMVPDLTKNIQYF.

This clonotype was recorded a few times. The V gene is TRBV18, the J gene TRBJ1-1; no definite D call. V shed 0 bases and J shed 5 bases, with 13 bases lying between them. Germline lookup yields CDR1 KGHSH and CDR2 LQKENI. The CDR3 runs 15 residues. The CDR3 region has the DNA TGTGCCAGCTCACCACCCGGGAGGATAGGGACTGAAGCTTTCTTT. Encoded protein: CASSPPGRIGTEAFF.

This clonotype was picked up a small number of times. The rearrangement links TRBV14 to TRBJ2-1, with D unresolved. Germline V lookup: CDR1 SGHDN, CDR2 FVKESK. The ends were cut back, 1 base at V and 1 base at J, with 8 bases in the middle. The CDR3 runs to 15 residues. CDR3 protein: CASSQGFPSYNEQFF. The CDR3 coding sequence is TGTGCCAGCAGCCAAGGGTTTCCTTCCTACAATGAGCAGTTCTTC.

This chain uses TRBV27 with TRBJ2-3; D remains ambiguous. Germline CDR1 and CDR2: MNHEY and SMNVEV (reference sequence). The CDR3 has 13 residues. The V end was cut by 4 bases, the J end by 6 bases, with 11 bases between. CDR3 in DNA: TGTGCCAGCAGTTCCGATTCTCCGGATACGCAGTATTTT. Its translation is CASSSDSPDTQYF.